Listed here are 4 T cell receptor beta chains from one sample, sequenced in a study of shared clonotypes between healthy human individuals. Positive CCR7 selection of CD45RO-negative cells yielded the naive CD8 cells, and terminally differentiated effector memory CD45RA+ cells were excluded. This table comes from immunoSEQ multiplex PCR, and its TCRdb copy is limited to in-frame clones, with some not included. The repertoire holds under 1 million clones, with roughly 96% as singletons. The specimen was naive CD8+ T cells sorted from blood. The receptors originated from a young man in good health.

V and J are TRBV9 and TRBJ2-7, with a tentative D call TRBD2 (5 bases). V was clipped by 0 bases and J by 2 bases, with 9 bases between them. In germline, CDR1 is SGDLS, CDR2 YYNGEE. This CDR3 has 14 residues. In nucleotides, the CDR3 is TGTGCCAGCAGCGTAGTTGAGGGTCCCTACGAGCAGTACTTC. Its translation is CASSVVEGPYEQYF.

This CDR3 reads CASSLTTGDTQYF. As DNA, the CDR3 is TGTGCCAGCAGCTTAACCACGGGAGATACGCAGTATTTT. The chain joins TRBV7-7 to TRBJ2-3; D is uncertain. There are 13 residues in the CDR3. Per germline, CDR1 SSHAT and CDR2 FNYEAQ (reference sequence). V shed 2 bases and J shed 5 bases, with 8 bases lying between them. Together with reference TRBV7-7 and TRBJ2-3, the CDR3 gives the full variable domain: GAGVSQSPRYKVTKRGQDVTLRCDPISSHATLYWYQQALGQGPEFLTYFNYEAQPDKSGLPSDRFSAERPEGSISTLTIQRTEQRDSAMYRCASSLTTGDTQYFGPGTRLTVL.

The chain recombines TRBV6-5 with TRBJ2-5; D uncertain. The CDR3 sequence is 14 residues long. Between the trimmed V and J ends, which lost 6 bases and 0 bases, there was a span of 11 bases. The germline V gene has CDR1 MNHEY and CDR2 SVGAGI. The CDR3 sequence: CASSHHDDQETQYF. The CDR3 bases are TGTGCCAGCAGCCACCACGACGACCAAGAGACCCAGTACTTC.

This clone was seen only once. The rearrangement uses TRBV7-9 and TRBJ1-2; 7 positions agree with TRBD1. Losses at the gene ends were 5 bases for V and 3 bases for J; bases not matched to a gene: 6. The germline gives CDR1 SEHNR, CDR2 FQNEAQ (reference sequence). The CDR3 is 14 residues long. The CDR3 protein is CASSASQGYYGYTF. As DNA, the CDR3 is TGTGCCAGCAGCGCCTCACAGGGGTACTATGGCTACACCTTC.